This is a list of T cell receptor beta chains from one sample in a study of control samples from healthy donors and cancer patients. Method: immunoSEQ multiplex PCR; TCRdb's copy keeps in-frame clones and lacks some. Here the sample spans some 77,000 clones, 70% to 90% being singletons. Sequenced material: blood. These receptors originate from a woman aged 60-70 years in good health. Both conserved end residues are part of each CDR3. The D gene is left open where the match is weak. Clone sizes are given selectively: once, few, many, or a class where the clone is expanded.

d_call,v_call,clone_size,j_call,cdr3_aa,cdr3_nt
TRBD2,TRBV28,.,TRBJ2-5,CASRLGLAGETQYF,TGTGCCAGCAGACTGGGACTAGCGGGAGAGACCCAGTACTTC
.,TRBV6-2/TRBV6-3,.,TRBJ1-5,CASSYGRGQPQHF,TGTGCCAGCAGTTACGGTAGGGGTCAGCCCCAGCATTTT
.,TRBV19,few,TRBJ2-4,CASTPRAAQNIQYF,TGTGCCAGTACCCCCAGGGCAGCCCAAAACATTCAGTACTTC
.,TRBV5-1,.,TRBJ1-2,CASSLTAGGYGYTF,TGCGCCAGCAGCCTGACAGCGGGCGGCTATGGCTACACCTTC
TRBD1,TRBV14,.,TRBJ2-7,CASSQEDRDAYEQYF,TGTGCCAGCAGCCAAGAGGACAGGGACGCCTACGAGCAGTACTTC
.,TRBV5-6,.,TRBJ2-1,CASNEGLHQTYNEQFF,TGTGCCAGCAACGAGGGACTCCACCAGACCTACAATGAGCAGTTCTTC
.,TRBV5-6,few,TRBJ1-2,CASSFLGRGYTF,TGTGCCAGCAGCTTTTTAGGGAGAGGCTACACCTTC
TRBD2,TRBV18,.,TRBJ2-5,CASSPLPLAPEGSGETQYF,TGTGCCAGCTCACCACTCCCACTAGCGCCAGAGGGTTCAGGAGAGACCCAGTACTTC
.,TRBV19,.,TRBJ2-5,CASSDQGSSETQYF,TGTGCCAGTAGCGACCAGGGTAGCTCGGAGACCCAGTACTTC
.,TRBV19,.,TRBJ2-5,CASRTWRGEDETQYF,TGTGCCAGTAGAACGTGGAGAGGGGAAGACGAGACCCAGTACTTC
TRBD2,TRBV5-1,.,TRBJ2-3,CASSFPGLGADTQYF,TGCGCCAGCAGCTTTCCGGGACTAGGGGCAGATACGCAGTATTTT
.,TRBV4-2,.,TRBJ1-6,CASSQDPGIPTSNSPLHF,TGTGCCAGCAGCCAAGATCCGGGTATCCCAACTAGTAATTCACCCCTCCACTTT
TRBD1,TRBV5-1,.,TRBJ1-2,CASSQGQGYYGYTF,TGCGCCAGCAGCCAGGGACAGGGCTACTATGGCTACACCTTC
.,TRBV6-6,.,TRBJ1-1,CASSYGGNMNTEAFF,TGTGCCAGCAGTTACGGCGGAAACATGAACACTGAAGCTTTCTTT
.,TRBV29-1,.,TRBJ2-7,CSVEESGQNYEQYF,TGCAGCGTTGAAGAGTCAGGTCAGAATTACGAGCAGTACTTC
.,TRBV11-3,once,TRBJ2-3,CASSSTDSTDTQYF,TGTGCCAGCAGCTCAACTGACTCCACAGATACGCAGTATTTT
TRBD1,TRBV2,.,TRBJ1-1,CARGTRGVNTEAFF,TGTGCCAGGGGTACCAGGGGGGTGAACACTGAAGCTTTCTTT
.,TRBV5-1,.,TRBJ1-4,CASSLASGGGEKLFF,TGCGCCAGCAGCTTGGCCTCGGGTGGGGGTGAAAAACTGTTTTTT
.,TRBV7-9,once,TRBJ1-1,CASSLWTLMNTEAFF,TGTGCCAGCAGCTTATGGACATTAATGAACACTGAAGCTTTCTTT
.,TRBV7-9,.,TRBJ1-1,CASSLVNTEAFF,TGTGCCAGCAGCTTAGTGAACACTGAAGCTTTCTTT
.,TRBV19,.,TRBJ2-2,CASSMSGTGELFF,TGTGCCAGTAGTATGTCGGGAACCGGGGAGCTGTTTTTT
TRBD1,TRBV6-1,.,TRBJ1-1,CASSETGMATEAFF,TGTGCCAGCAGTGAGACAGGGATGGCTACTGAAGCTTTCTTT
TRBD1,TRBV2,.,TRBJ1-5,CASMTGPDQPQHF,TGTGCCAGTATGACAGGGCCGGATCAGCCCCAGCATTTT
TRBD1,TRBV7-8,.,TRBJ1-1,CASSLVTGGYNTEAFF,TGTGCCAGCAGCTTAGTTACAGGGGGCTATAACACTGAAGCTTTCTTT
.,TRBV25-1,.,TRBJ2-1,CASSESSRHEQFF,TGTGCCAGCAGTGAATCCTCCAGACATGAGCAGTTCTTC
TRBD2,TRBV30,.,TRBJ2-2,CAWRGDAGLAGNTGELFF,TGTGCCTGGAGGGGCGACGCAGGACTAGCGGGGAACACCGGGGAGCTGTTTTTT
TRBD1,TRBV11-2,.,TRBJ2-4,CASSDRQGEDIQYF,TGTGCCAGCAGCGACCGACAGGGGGAGGACATTCAGTACTTC
.,TRBV4-3,once,TRBJ2-7,CASSQRTGKYEQYF,TGCGCCAGCAGCCAGCGAACAGGGAAGTACGAGCAGTACTTC
.,TRBV5-1,.,TRBJ2-3,CASSFSGTYTDTQYF,TGCGCCAGCAGCTTTTCCGGGACTTACACAGATACGCAGTATTTT
.,TRBV5-1,.,TRBJ1-1,CASSLQGGMNTEAFF,TGCGCCAGCAGCCTCCAAGGGGGGATGAACACTGAAGCTTTCTTT
TRBD1,TRBV28,.,TRBJ1-5,CASRLGTGGSNQPQHF,TGTGCCAGCAGGCTGGGGACAGGGGGTAGCAATCAGCCCCAGCATTTT
.,TRBV6-2/TRBV6-3,.,TRBJ2-1,CASSQIAEYHNEQFF,TGTGCCAGCAGCCAGATAGCGGAGTACCACAATGAGCAGTTCTTC
TRBD2,TRBV3-1/TRBV3-2,.,TRBJ2-5,CASSQVSRGLAGVQETQYF,TGTGCCAGCAGCCAAGTTTCCCGGGGGTTAGCGGGGGTCCAAGAGACCCAGTACTTC
TRBD2,TRBV4-2,once,TRBJ2-1,CASSRGLAGVNEQFF,TGTGCCAGCAGCCGGGGACTAGCGGGAGTCAATGAGCAGTTCTTC
TRBD1,TRBV9,.,TRBJ1-1,CASSAGDSTNTEAFF,TGTGCCAGCAGCGCCGGGGACAGTACCAACACTGAAGCTTTCTTT
TRBD1,TRBV27,.,TRBJ1-1,CASSPGQGREDTEAFF,TGTGCCAGCAGTCCCGGACAGGGAAGGGAGGACACTGAAGCTTTCTTT
TRBD1,TRBV6-2/TRBV6-3,once,TRBJ1-1,CASSSTDRGGTEAFF,TGTGCCAGCAGTTCTACGGACAGGGGGGGTACTGAAGCTTTCTTT
.,TRBV11-2,.,TRBJ1-4,CASSPNEKLFF,TGTGCCAGCAGCCCGAATGAAAAACTGTTTTTT
.,TRBV11-3,.,TRBJ2-7,CASREGRNYEQYF,TGTGCCAGCAGAGAGGGCAGAAACTACGAGCAGTACTTC
TRBD1,TRBV7-9,.,TRBJ1-2,CASSPTGDYGYTF,TGTGCCAGCAGCCCCACAGGGGACTATGGCTACACCTTC
.,TRBV27,.,TRBJ2-7,CASSFIRGGFSEQYF,TGTGCCAGCAGTTTCATAAGGGGAGGTTTTAGCGAGCAGTACTTC
TRBD1,TRBV10-1,.,TRBJ1-3,CATVMTGTGTIYF,TGCGCCACCGTCATGACAGGGACGGGGACCATATATTTT
TRBD1,TRBV2,.,TRBJ1-2,CASSTGGDWGYTF,TGTGCCAGTAGTACAGGGGGGGACTGGGGCTACACCTTC